The 8 T cell receptor beta chains reported below all come from one sample, sequenced in a study of cytomegalovirus exposure and HLA in healthy donors. It was with 60 Vbeta and 13 Jbeta primers that the PCR ran. Libraries were prepared by immunoSEQ multiplex PCR; TCRdb keeps only in-frame clonotypes and omits some of them. Of roughly 190,000 clones in the sample, about four fifths are singletons; the top ten hold more than 1.5%. Sequenced material: PBMCs. The receptors stem from a man aged 18-30 years in good health and CMV-seronegative.

This clone appeared a few times. The chain combines TRBV5-8 with TRBJ2-1, with D perhaps matching TRBD1 (6 bases). With 1 base removed from V and 5 bases from J, the gap between germline ends came to 16 bases. Germline-derived CDR1 and CDR2 are SGHTS and YDEGEE. The CDR3 is 16 amino acids. The CDR3 region has the DNA TGTGCCAGCAGCTTGTACAGGGCGAGGCCGGACAATGAGCAGTTCTTC. It specifies CASSLYRARPDNEQFF.

This chain uses TRBV27 with TRBJ2-2; TRBD1 matches at 10 bases. The CDR3 runs to 20 residues. Trimming removed 3 bases from V and 4 bases from J; junction bases left unmatched: 17. Per the germline V gene, CDR1 is MNHEY and CDR2 is SMNVEV (reference sequence). For the CDR3, the DNA is TGTGCCAGCAGTTTCCAAGCCGGGACAGGGGAGTTCGCGGGCACCGGGGAGCTGTTTTTT. Protein sequence: CASSFQAGTGEFAGTGELFF.

The genes are TRBV10-2 and TRBJ2-2; D gene uncertain. CDR1 is WSHSY, CDR2 SAAADI, per germline. The ends were cut back, 0 bases at V and 6 bases at J, with 5 bases in the middle. The CDR3 extends over 13 amino acids. The CDR3 DNA sequence: TGCGCCAGCAGTGAGTCCGGTCCCGGGGAGCTGTTTTTT. This gives the protein CASSESGPGELFF.

In its sample, this clone was seen a few times. This rearrangement joins TRBV5-1 to TRBJ2-2; 7 nucleotides line up with TRBD2. Germline CDR1 is SGHRS and CDR2 is YFSETQ. This CDR3 region has 14 residues. With 3 bases clipped from V and 4 bases from J, the junction kept 3 bases outside the gene matches. CDR3 sequence: CASSWGLRTGELFF. The CDR3 DNA reads as TGCGCCAGCAGCTGGGGACTACGCACCGGGGAGCTGTTTTTT.

The V gene is TRBV11-2, the J gene TRBJ1-1; 7 nucleotides line up with TRBD1. The junction had 8 bases not matched to a gene; V was cut back by 6 bases and J by 7 bases. CDR1 and CDR2 from the germline V gene are SGHAT and FQNNGV. CDR3 length equals 13 residues. The CDR3 DNA sequence: TGTGCCAGCAGACGACAGGGCCTCCGTGAAGCTTTCTTT. This sequence encodes CASRRQGLREAFF.

The CDR3 sequence is CASSVGAESNQPQHF. As DNA, the CDR3 is TGTGCCAGCAGCGTAGGGGCCGAAAGCAATCAGCCCCAGCATTTT. V and J are TRBV9 and TRBJ1-5; no firm D call. The length of the CDR3 is 15 residues. The V gene's germline CDR1 is SGDLS and CDR2 YYNGEE. V lost 0 bases, J lost 1 base, and 8 bases lay in between.

V and J are TRBV2 and TRBJ2-2, with 12 bases that match TRBD2. The J segment lost 8 bases and the V segment lost 5 bases, leaving 6 bases of the junction unmatched. The CDR3 covers 15 residues. The germline V gene encodes CDR1 SNHLY and CDR2 FYNNEI. This CDR3 reads CASSSWLAGGGELFF. CDR3 in DNA: TGTGCCAGCAGTTCATGGCTAGCGGGAGGGGGGGAGCTGTTTTTT. The variable domain in full, completed from reference TRBV2 and TRBJ2-2, reads EPEVTQTPSHQVTQMGQEVILRCVPISNHLYFYWYRQILGQKVEFLVSFYNNEISEKSEIFDDQFSVERPDGSNFTLKIRSTKLEDSAMYFCASSSWLAGGGELFFGEGSRLTVL.

This clone has a handful of counts. Other DNA variants within this sample encode the same CDR3. CDR3 protein: CASSIDRGEQYF. CDR3 nucleotides: TGTGCCAGTAGTATAGATCGGGGAGAGCAGTACTTC. The rearrangement joins TRBV19 to TRBJ2-7, with D maybe TRBD2 (5 bases). The CDR3 runs to 12 residues. Deletions cut 0 bases from V and 7 bases from J, with 7 bases between. Germline lookup yields CDR1 LNHDA and CDR2 SQIVND (reference sequence). The full variable domain, with the rest looked up from reference TRBV19 and TRBJ2-7, is DGGITQSPKYLFRKEGQNVTLSCEQNLNHDAMYWYRQDPGQGLRLIYYSQIVNDFQKGDIAEGYSVSREKKESFPLTVTSAQKNPTAFYLCASSIDRGEQYFGPGTRLTVT.